This T cell receptor beta chain was sequenced for a study of blood T cell repertoires in COVID-19. This CDR3 contains 12 residues. The V gene lost 6 bases and the J gene lost 6 bases, with 9 bases spanning the gap. CDR1 is LGHNT, CDR2 FRNRAP, per germline. This clone occurred a few times. The table came from immunoSEQ multiplex PCR; TCRdb's copy has only in-frame clones and leaves some out. Of about 240,000 clones listed, 70% to 90% are singletons. The sequence was obtained from a woman aged 30 to 39 who had recovered from COVID-19. The gene calls are TRBV12-5 and TRBJ2-1; D is perhaps TRBD1 (6 bases). Sequencing was carried out using peripheral blood. Here the CDR3 reads CASGNRVNEQFF. The CDR3 DNA follows: TGTGCTAGTGGAAACAGGGTCAATGAGCAGTTCTTC.